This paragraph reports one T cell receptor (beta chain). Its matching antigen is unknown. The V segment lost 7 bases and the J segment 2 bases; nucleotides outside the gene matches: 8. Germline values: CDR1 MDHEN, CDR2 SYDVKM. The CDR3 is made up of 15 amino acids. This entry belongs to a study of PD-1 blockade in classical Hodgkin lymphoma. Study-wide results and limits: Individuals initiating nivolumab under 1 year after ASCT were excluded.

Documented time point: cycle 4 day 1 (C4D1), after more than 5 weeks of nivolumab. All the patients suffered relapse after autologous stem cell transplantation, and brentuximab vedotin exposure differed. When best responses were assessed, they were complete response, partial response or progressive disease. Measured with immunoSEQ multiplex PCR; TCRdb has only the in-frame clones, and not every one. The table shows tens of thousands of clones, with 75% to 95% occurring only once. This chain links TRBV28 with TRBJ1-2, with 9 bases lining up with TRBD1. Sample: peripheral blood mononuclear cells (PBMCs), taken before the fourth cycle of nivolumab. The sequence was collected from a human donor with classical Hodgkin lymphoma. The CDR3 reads CASNLYRGQNYGYTF. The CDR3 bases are TGTGCCAGCAACCTATACAGGGGGCAAAACTATGGCTACACCTTC.